This TCR beta chain is drawn from a study of cytomegalovirus exposure and HLA in healthy donors. Concerning this clone: Its antigen is as yet unknown.

Use of 60 Vbeta and 13 Jbeta primers characterized the PCR. TCRdb's copy holds only in-frame clones and misses some; the assay was immunoSEQ multiplex PCR. The sample contains fewer than 90,000 clones, roughly three quarters of which appear only once. Germline values: CDR1 SGHDT, CDR2 YYEEEE. With V trimmed by 4 bases and J by 8 bases, 5 bases remained unmatched. CDR3 length: 12 residues. Findings and caveats of the study: Later on, a genetic analysis was performed. It linked a missense variant in DCLRE1C with V- and J-gene trimming of TCR beta.

This rearrangement joins TRBV5-6 to TRBJ1-2; 7 nucleotides match TRBD1. Sequences were obtained from PBMCs. The receptor's source is a man aged 25 to 40 in good health and CMV-seronegative. The CDR3 region has the DNA TGTGCCAGCAGCGTTAACAGGGGCGGCTACACCTTC. Protein sequence: CASSVNRGGYTF.